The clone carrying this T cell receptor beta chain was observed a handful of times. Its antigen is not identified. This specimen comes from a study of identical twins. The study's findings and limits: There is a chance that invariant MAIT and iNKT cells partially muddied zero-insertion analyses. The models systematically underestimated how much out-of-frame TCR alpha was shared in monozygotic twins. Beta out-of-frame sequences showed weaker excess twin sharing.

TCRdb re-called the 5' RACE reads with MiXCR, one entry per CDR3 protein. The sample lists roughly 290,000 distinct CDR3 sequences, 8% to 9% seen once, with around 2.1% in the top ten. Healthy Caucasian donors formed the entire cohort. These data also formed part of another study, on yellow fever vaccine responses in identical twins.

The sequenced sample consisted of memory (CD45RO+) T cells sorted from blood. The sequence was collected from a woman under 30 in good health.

The CDR3 bases are TGCAGTGCTAGAGTTGGGGGTCAGCCCCAGCATTTT. Encoded protein: CSARVGGQPQHF. V and J are TRBV20-1 and TRBJ1-5, with D possibly TRBD1 on 5 matching bases. CDR3 length: 12 residues. Germline CDR1 DFQATT, CDR2 SNEGSKA (reference sequence). Trimming removed 1 base at V and 6 bases at J, with 7 bases between.